This TCR beta chain was recovered during a study of long-term antiretroviral therapy in people with HIV. They ran version v3.0 of the immunoSEQ assay at survey level. Method: immunoSEQ multiplex PCR; TCRdb's copy keeps in-frame clones and lacks some. Here the sample spans 20,000 to 25,000 clones, 80% to 90% being singletons. Comment on this clone: The antigen remains undetermined.

Findings of the study overall: The data indicate that diversity increased after ART but remained below transplant donor controls. Controls showed broader CDR3 length ranges than did the HIV repertoires.

Trimming took off 10 bases at V and 4 bases at J, with 21 bases between the two ends. The germline V gene encodes CDR1 SGHTS and CDR2 YDEGEE. CDR3 length equals 14 residues. This material consisted of unsorted PBMCs, taken 1.2 years after starting antiretroviral therapy. The chain employs TRBV5-8 and TRBJ2-7; D call uncertain. The clonotype comes from a man between 45 and 60 years old with HIV. The CDR3 here is CAVNPKGTRYEQYF. CDR3 DNA: TGTGCCGTGAACCCGAAGGGTACGCGGTACGAGCAGTACTTC.